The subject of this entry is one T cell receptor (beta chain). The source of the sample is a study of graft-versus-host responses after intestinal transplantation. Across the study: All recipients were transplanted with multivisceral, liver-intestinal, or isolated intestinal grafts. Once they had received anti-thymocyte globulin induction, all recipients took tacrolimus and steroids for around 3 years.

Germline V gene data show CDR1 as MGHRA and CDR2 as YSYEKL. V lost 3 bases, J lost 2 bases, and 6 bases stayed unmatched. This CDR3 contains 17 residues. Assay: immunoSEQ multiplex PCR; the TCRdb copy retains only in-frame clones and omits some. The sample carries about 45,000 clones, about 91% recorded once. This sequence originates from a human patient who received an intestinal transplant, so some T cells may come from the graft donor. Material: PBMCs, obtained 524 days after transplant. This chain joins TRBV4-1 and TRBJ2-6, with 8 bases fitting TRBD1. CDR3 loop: CASSHPQGGAGANVLTF. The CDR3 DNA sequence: TGCGCCAGCAGCCATCCACAGGGGGGAGCTGGGGCCAACGTCCTGACTTTC.